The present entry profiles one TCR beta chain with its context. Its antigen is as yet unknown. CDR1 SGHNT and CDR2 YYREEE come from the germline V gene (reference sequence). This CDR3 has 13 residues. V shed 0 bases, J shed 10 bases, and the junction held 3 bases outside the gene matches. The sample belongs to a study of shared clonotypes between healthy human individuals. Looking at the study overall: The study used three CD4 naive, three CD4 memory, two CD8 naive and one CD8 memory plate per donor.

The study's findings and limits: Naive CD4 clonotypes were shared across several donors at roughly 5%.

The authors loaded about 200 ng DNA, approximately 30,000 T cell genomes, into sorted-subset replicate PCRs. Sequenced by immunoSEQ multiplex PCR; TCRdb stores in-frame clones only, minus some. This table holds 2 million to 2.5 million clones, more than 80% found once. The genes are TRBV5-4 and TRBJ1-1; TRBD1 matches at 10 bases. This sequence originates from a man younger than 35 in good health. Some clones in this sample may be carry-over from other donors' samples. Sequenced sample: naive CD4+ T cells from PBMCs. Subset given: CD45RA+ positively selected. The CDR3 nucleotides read TGTGCCAGCAGCTTGGCGGGACAGGGGTTAGCTTTCTTT. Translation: CASSLAGQGLAFF.